This note documents a single T cell receptor (beta chain) sequence. Libraries of TCR beta came from iRepertoire HTBI primers plus Arm-PCR of CDR3 regions. MiXCR, run by TCRdb on the multiplex PCR reads, gives a single entry per CDR3 protein. The table has more than 300,000 distinct CDR3 sequences, about 17% seen once. There are 16 residues in the CDR3. Germline V gene lookup returns CDR1 LNHNV and CDR2 YYDKDF (reference sequence). Trimming stripped 0 bases from V and 14 bases from J, with 22 bases between. This sample was taken from a study of regulatory T cells in long-lasting Graves disease. Time point indicated: newly diagnosed GD, antithyroid drugs for less than 3 months. Following extraction of RNA from PBMCs, that RNA was used to make the TCR library. These data were also reused for a study on T cells in Graves' hyperthyroidism and ophthalmopathy.

Sequences were derived from peripheral blood mononuclear cells (PBMCs), sampled at new diagnosis, from a patient treated with antithyroid drugs. This sequence originates from a woman aged 18-30 years with Graves disease. This rearrangement joins TRBV15 to TRBJ1-4, with a weak D call TRBD1 (6 bases). CDR3 residues: CATSRDLQGFKDSLFF. CDR3 coding DNA: TGTGCCACCAGCAGAGACCTACAGGGCTTTAAGGATTCGCTGTTTTTT.